The text below deals with one T cell receptor beta chain. These data come from a study of blood T cell repertoires in COVID-19. Using immunoSEQ multiplex PCR, the repertoire was profiled, and TCRdb retains in-frame clones only, with some absent. Of over 90,000 clones in the sample, roughly 86% were seen once. From germline, CDR1 is GTSNPN and CDR2 SVGIG (reference sequence). This CDR3 region has 15 residues. After removal of 3 bases from V and 7 bases from J, the junction contained 9 bases not matched to a gene. This chain joins TRBV30 and TRBJ1-6; 7 bases are shared with TRBD1. This TCR was sampled from a human donor in a cohort sampled during active COVID-19. The material sequenced was peripheral blood. As DNA, the CDR3 is TGTGCCTGGAGCGGGACAGCCGGACGAAATTCACCCCTCCACTTT. It yields the protein CAWSGTAGRNSPLHF.